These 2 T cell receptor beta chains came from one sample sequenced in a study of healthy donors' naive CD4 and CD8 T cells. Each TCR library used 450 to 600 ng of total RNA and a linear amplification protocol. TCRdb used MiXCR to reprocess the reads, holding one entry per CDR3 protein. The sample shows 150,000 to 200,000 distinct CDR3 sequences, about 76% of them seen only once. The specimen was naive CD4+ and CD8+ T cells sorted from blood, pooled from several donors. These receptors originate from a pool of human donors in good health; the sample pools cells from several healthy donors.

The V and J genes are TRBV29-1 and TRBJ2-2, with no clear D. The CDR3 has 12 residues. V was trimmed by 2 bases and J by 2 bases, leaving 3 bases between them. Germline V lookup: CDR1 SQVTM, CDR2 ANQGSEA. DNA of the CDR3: TGCAGCGTTGAAAGCAACACCGGGGAGCTGTTTTTT. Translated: CSVESNTGELFF.

CDR3 sequence reads: CASRARDRSGYTF. The CDR3 DNA is TGTGCCAGTAGAGCCCGGGACAGGTCGGGCTACACCTTC. The V call is TRBV19, the J call TRBJ1-2, with 8 bases identical to TRBD1. The CDR3 length is 13 residues. The ends lost 6 bases at V and 8 bases at J; junction bases unmatched: 8. Germline values: CDR1 LNHDA, CDR2 SQIVND (reference sequence). Using reference TRBV19 and TRBJ1-2 for the parts outside the CDR3, the full variable domain is DGGITQSPKYLFRKEGQNVTLSCEQNLNHDAMYWYRQDPGQGLRLIYYSQIVNDFQKGDIAEGYSVSREKKESFPLTVTSAQKNPTAFYLCASRARDRSGYTFGSGTRLTVV.